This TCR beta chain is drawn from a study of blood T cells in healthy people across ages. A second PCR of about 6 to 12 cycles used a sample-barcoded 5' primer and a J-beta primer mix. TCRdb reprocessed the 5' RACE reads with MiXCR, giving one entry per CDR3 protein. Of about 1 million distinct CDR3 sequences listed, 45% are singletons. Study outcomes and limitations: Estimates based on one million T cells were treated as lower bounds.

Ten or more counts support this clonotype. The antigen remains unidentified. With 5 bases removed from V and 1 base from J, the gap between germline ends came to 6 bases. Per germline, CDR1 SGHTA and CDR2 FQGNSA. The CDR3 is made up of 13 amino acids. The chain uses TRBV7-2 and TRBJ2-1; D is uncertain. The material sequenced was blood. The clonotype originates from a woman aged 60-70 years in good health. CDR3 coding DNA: TGTGCCAGCAGCCCGTTATCCTACAATGAGCAGTTCTTC. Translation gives CASSPLSYNEQFF.